The rows below give T cell receptor beta chains drawn from one sample of a study of shared clonotypes between healthy human individuals. Method: immunoSEQ multiplex PCR; TCRdb's copy keeps in-frame clones and lacks some. The table lists 450,000 to 500,000 clones, 70% to 85% of them singletons. Material for sequencing was PBMCs. The receptors derive from a woman aged 40 to 49 in good health. Some clones in this sample may be carry-over from other donors' samples. The conserved cysteine and the conserved F or W are not part of the CDR3 here.

v_call	cdr3_aa
TRBV4-2	ASSRYGASGPGETQY
TRBV19	ASTPTSGYNEQF
TRBV10-2	AISEGPSGSAYEQY
TRBV7-9	ASSLVQGPDTQY
TRBV7-9	ASSSPGTSGTYEQY
TRBV28	ASTTLDGQNTGELF
TRBV7-2	ASSLALGSNQPQH
TRBV5-1	ASSFRVAGGSYEQY
TRBV4-3	ASSRLRGQGSYEQY
TRBV9	ASSRDRSAYGYT
TRBV18	ASSTTGGQGNTEAF
TRBV5-4	ASSLGAGTPGEQF
TRBV9	ASSGLAGGADTQY
TRBV7-3	ASSPGSLETQY
TRBV4-1	ASSQGDIGYEQY
TRBV9	ASSPHGTGGGETQY
TRBV18	ASSPTAVGTEAF
TRBV28	ASSPRGGAILGAF